One and the same sample provided the 24 T cell receptor beta chains below, sequenced in a study of blood T cell repertoires in COVID-19. Produced via immunoSEQ multiplex PCR; TCRdb's table is partial and in-frame only. The profile shows some 300,000 clones, around 90% of them singletons. The sample taken for sequencing was peripheral blood. The receptors here all came from a woman between 45 and 60 years old with COVID-19, enrolled during active disease.

This clone occurred a few times. The V call is TRBV14, the J call TRBJ1-2; 7 bases match TRBD1. Germline CDR1 reads SGHDN; CDR2 reads FVKESK. V lost 6 bases and J lost 4; bases outside the gene matches: 11. The CDR3 runs 15 residues. CDR3 bases: TGTGCCAGCAGTATCACAGGGGTGGGTGCCTATGGCTACACCTTC. Residues: CASSITGVGAYGYTF.

The chain uses TRBV30 and TRBJ2-7; TRBD1 matches 7 bases. The V and J ends lost 0 bases and 2 bases, in that order; junction bases with no gene match: 7. CDR1 is GTSNPN, CDR2 SVGIG, per germline (reference sequence). The length of the CDR3 is 15 residues. The DNA of the CDR3 is TGTGCCTGGAGTGTACAGACAGGGAAAACCTACGAGCAGTACTTC. Translating it yields CAWSVQTGKTYEQYF. Together with reference TRBV30 and TRBJ2-7, the CDR3 gives the full variable domain: SQTIHQWPATLVQPVGSPLSLECTVEGTSNPNLYWYRQAAGRGLQLLFYSVGIGQISSEVPQNLSASRPQDRQFILSSKKLLLSDSGFYLCAWSVQTGKTYEQYFGPGTRLTVT.

This chain uses TRBV11-3 with TRBJ2-1; 10 bases align to TRBD2. Looked up from germline, CDR1 is SGHNT and CDR2 is YENEEA. The CDR3 has 14 amino acids. V shed 5 bases, J shed 10 bases, and the junction held 8 bases outside the gene matches. The CDR3 DNA reads as TGTGCCAGCAGCAAAAGGACTAGCGGTTGGGAGCAGTTCTTC. Its translation is CASSKRTSGWEQFF.

The rearrangement joins TRBV7-3 to TRBJ1-1; 12 positions match TRBD1. Trimming cost V 2 bases and J 4 bases; bases outside gene matches: 8. Germline V gene sequence: CDR1 SGHTA, CDR2 FQGTGA. CDR3 size: 17 residues. The CDR3 nucleotides are TGTGCCAGCAGCTTATTGGGACAGGGGGCCTTTGGCACTGAAGCTTTCTTT. This translates into CASSLLGQGAFGTEAFF.

This clone showed up just once. The chain couples TRBV7-2 to TRBJ1-1, with 7 nucleotides matching TRBD1. The CDR3 sequence is 13 residues long. Germline V gene sequence: CDR1 SGHTA, CDR2 FQGNSA. With 5 bases clipped from V and 0 bases from J, the junction kept 0 bases outside the gene matches. CDR3 nucleotides: TGTGCCAGCAGCGGGACAGTGAACACTGAAGCTTTCTTT. Translation: CASSGTVNTEAFF.

This chain uses TRBV6-2 or TRBV6-3 with TRBJ2-5; 12 bases match TRBD2. CDR1 and CDR2 (germline): MNHEY, SVGEGT. The CDR3 length is 20 residues. V dropped 4 bases and J dropped 1; count of bases not matched to a gene: 16. The CDR3 DNA sequence: TGTGCCAGCAGTTTTTCATCTAGCGGGAGGGCCTTTTATGGCCAAGAGACCCAGTACTTC. The encoded protein is CASSFSSSGRAFYGQETQYF.

The V call is TRBV4-2, the J call TRBJ1-1; D possibly corresponds to TRBD1 (5 bases). The V and J ends lost 0 bases and 1 base respectively, with 9 bases between them. The germline V gene has CDR1 LGHNA and CDR2 YNFKEQ. The CDR3 has 15 residues. The CDR3, as DNA: TGTGCCAGCAGCCAAGAACGCGGGGGGAACACTGAAGCTTTCTTT. It codes for CASSQERGGNTEAFF.

The sample holds one count of this clone. This sequence joins TRBV19 and TRBJ2-3; 9 bases fit TRBD1. J lost 5 bases, V lost 4 bases, and 16 bases had no gene match. In germline, CDR1 is LNHDA, CDR2 SQIVND (reference sequence). The CDR3 sequence is 18 residues long. The CDR3: CASSNQPRGTGKLDTQYF. CDR3 sequence (DNA): TGTGCCAGTAGTAATCAACCCCGCGGGACAGGGAAATTAGATACGCAGTATTTT.

The chain employs TRBV10-3 and TRBJ2-7, with 8 nucleotides matching TRBD1. Germline CDR1 reads ENHRY; CDR2 reads SYGVKD. J lost 5 bases, V lost 2 bases, and 5 bases had no gene match. The CDR3 spans 14 residues. CDR3 residues: CAISERTGIHEQYF. The CDR3 nucleotides read TGTGCCATCAGTGAGCGGACAGGGATCCACGAGCAGTACTTC.

V and J are TRBV20-1 and TRBJ1-1, with 7 bases that match TRBD1. The J segment lost 11 bases and the V segment lost 2 bases, leaving 5 bases of the junction unmatched. CDR1 is DFQATT and CDR2 is SNEGSKA in the germline V gene (reference sequence). The CDR3 is made up of 11 amino acids. This CDR3 reads CSARLTGFAFF. The CDR3 coding sequence is TGCAGTGCTAGATTGACAGGGTTCGCTTTCTTT.

This sequence joins TRBV29-1 and TRBJ1-1; TRBD1 matches at 10 bases. The V gene's germline CDR1 is SQVTM and CDR2 ANQGSEA. The V and J ends lost 7 bases and 4 bases, in that order; junction bases with no gene match: 3. The CDR3 runs to 12 residues. CDR3 coding DNA: TGCAGCGGGAGGACAGGGGGCACTGAAGCTTTCTTT. Protein product: CSGRTGGTEAFF.

The chain couples TRBV4-3 to TRBJ2-6, with 7 bases matching TRBD2. Germline CDR1 reads LGHNA; CDR2 reads YSLEER. With V trimmed by 1 base and J by 0 bases, 0 bases remained unmatched. The CDR3 totals 16 residues. The CDR3 DNA follows: TGCGCCAGCAGCCAAGCGGGAGGCTCTGGGGCCAACGTCCTGACTTTC. This codes for CASSQAGGSGANVLTF.

The chain is built from TRBV2 and TRBJ1-5; 8 bases line up with TRBD1. This CDR3 is built from 15 residues. The ends lost 5 bases at V and 0 bases at J; junction bases unmatched: 3. Germline CDR1 and CDR2: SNHLY and FYNNEI. CDR3 in amino acids: CASSQTGDSNQPQHF. The CDR3 DNA is TGTGCCAGCAGTCAGACAGGGGATAGCAATCAGCCCCAGCATTTT.

The chain links TRBV19 to TRBJ1-1, with 10 bases fitting TRBD1. Germline-derived CDR1 and CDR2 are LNHDA and SQIVND (reference sequence). The length of the CDR3 is 17 residues. The J segment lost 4 bases and the V segment lost 5 bases, leaving 13 bases of the junction unmatched. The CDR3: CASSDGQGVPWGTEAFF. As DNA, the CDR3 is TGTGCCAGTAGTGATGGACAGGGGGTCCCATGGGGCACTGAAGCTTTCTTT.

This chain joins TRBV14 and TRBJ1-1; D unclear. This CDR3 contains 11 residues. The V end was cut by 5 bases, the J end by 10 bases, with 11 bases between. Looked up from germline, CDR1 is SGHDN and CDR2 is FVKESK. The CDR3 is CASSNRAAAFF. The CDR3 DNA sequence: TGTGCCAGCAGCAATAGAGCGGCAGCTTTCTTT.

The V call is TRBV6-5, the J call TRBJ1-1; no reliable D call. Germline CDR1 reads MNHEY; CDR2 reads SVGAGI. V shed 6 bases and J shed 1 base, with 9 bases lying between them. The CDR3 contains 13 residues. The CDR3: CASSQTQNTEAFF. DNA for the CDR3: TGTGCCAGCAGCCAGACACAGAACACTGAAGCTTTCTTT.

V is TRBV7-2 and J is TRBJ2-6; 7 bases agree with TRBD2. V shed 5 bases, J shed 0 bases, and the junction held 7 bases outside the gene matches. The CDR3 length is 17 residues. The germline V gene encodes CDR1 SGHTA and CDR2 FQGNSA. CDR3 amino acids: CASSGKGGASGANVLTF. In DNA form, the CDR3 reads TGTGCCAGCAGCGGCAAGGGAGGGGCCTCTGGGGCCAACGTCCTGACTTTC.

V and J are TRBV2 and TRBJ1-3; D remains unclear. Germline V gene lookup returns CDR1 SNHLY and CDR2 FYNNEI. Between the trimmed V and J ends, which lost 5 bases and 0 bases, there was a span of 11 bases. CDR3 length: 15 amino acids. The CDR3 DNA reads as TGTGCCAGCAGTCACGACATCTCCTCTGGAAACACCATATATTTT. It specifies CASSHDISSGNTIYF.

CDR3 sequence (DNA): TGTGCCAGCAGTTACGGCGGTAGCGCAGGAAGGAATGAGCAGTTCTTC. It is translated as CASSYGGSAGRNEQFF. This chain links TRBV6-5 with TRBJ2-1; perhaps TRBD2 as D (5 bases). This CDR3 is built from 16 residues. Trimming took 2 bases from V and 7 from J, leaving 18 bases between them. Germline V CDR1 and CDR2: MNHEY, SVGAGI.

The CDR3 coding sequence is TGTGCCAGCAGGCGGGACAGGGGTTATTCACCCCTCCACTTT. Translated, it gives CASRRDRGYSPLHF. The rearrangement joins TRBV6-6 to TRBJ1-6, with 10 nucleotides matching TRBD1. Trimming at V came to 6 bases and at J to 8 bases, leaving 4 bases not matched to a gene. The V gene's germline CDR1 is MNHNY and CDR2 SVGAGI (reference sequence). The CDR3 is 14 amino acids.

This clone was counted a few times. The gene calls are TRBV7-9 and TRBJ1-2; TRBD1 agrees at 7 bases. The CDR3 length is 13 residues. Germline V lookup: CDR1 SEHNR, CDR2 FQNEAQ (reference sequence). J gave up 8 bases and V 5 bases, and 8 bases lay outside the gene matches. The chain's CDR3 is CASSPQGGRGYTF. The CDR3 DNA sequence: TGTGCCAGCAGCCCGCAGGGGGGTAGAGGCTACACCTTC.

A word on this clone: Other DNA sequences within the sample encode an identical CDR3. This sequence joins TRBV30 and TRBJ1-3, with D unresolved. Germline V gene data show CDR1 as GTSNPN and CDR2 as SVGIG (reference sequence). There are 13 residues in the CDR3. V was shortened by 3 bases and J by 2 bases, with 8 bases between the two germline ends. The CDR3 loop reads CAWSPRAGNTIYF. DNA for the CDR3: TGTGCCTGGAGCCCTCGCGCTGGAAACACCATATATTTT.

The CDR3 sequence is CASSQDIRDRGSPEAFF. The CDR3 DNA reads TGTGCCAGCAGCCAAGATATTCGGGACAGGGGTTCTCCCGAAGCTTTCTTT. The V and J genes are TRBV3-1 (or the pseudogene TRBV3-2) and TRBJ1-1, with 10 positions matching TRBD1. The ends lost 0 bases at V and 8 bases at J; junction bases unmatched: 12. The germline V gene has CDR1 LGHDT and CDR2 YNNKEL (reference sequence). The CDR3 spans 17 residues.

The chain carries TRBV6-5 and TRBJ2-5; 7 bases fit TRBD2. V shed 5 bases and J 5 bases; nucleotides not matched to a gene: 11. Germline V gene lookup returns CDR1 MNHEY and CDR2 SVGAGI. The length of the CDR3 is 15 residues. In DNA form, the CDR3 reads TGTGCCAGCAGTCGGGAGGAGACGGGGACGGAGACCCAGTACTTC. Translated, it gives CASSREETGTETQYF.